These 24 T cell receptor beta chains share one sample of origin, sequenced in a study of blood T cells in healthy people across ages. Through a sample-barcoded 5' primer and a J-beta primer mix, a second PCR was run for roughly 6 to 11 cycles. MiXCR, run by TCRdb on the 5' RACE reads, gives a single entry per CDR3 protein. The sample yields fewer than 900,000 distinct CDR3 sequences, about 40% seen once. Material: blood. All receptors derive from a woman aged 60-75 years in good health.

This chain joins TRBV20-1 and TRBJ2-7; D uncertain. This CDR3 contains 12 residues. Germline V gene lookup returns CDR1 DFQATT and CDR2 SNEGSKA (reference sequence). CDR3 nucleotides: TGCGGTGGGTGGCGCAGCTCCTACGAGCAGTACTTC. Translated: CGGWRSSYEQYF.

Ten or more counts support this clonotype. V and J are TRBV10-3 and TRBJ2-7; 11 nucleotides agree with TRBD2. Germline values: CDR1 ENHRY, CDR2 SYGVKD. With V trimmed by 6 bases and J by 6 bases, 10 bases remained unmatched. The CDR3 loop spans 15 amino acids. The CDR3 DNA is TGTGCCATCAGGGGCGGACTAGCGGGTTTCAGCGAGCAGTACTTC. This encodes CAIRGGLAGFSEQYF.

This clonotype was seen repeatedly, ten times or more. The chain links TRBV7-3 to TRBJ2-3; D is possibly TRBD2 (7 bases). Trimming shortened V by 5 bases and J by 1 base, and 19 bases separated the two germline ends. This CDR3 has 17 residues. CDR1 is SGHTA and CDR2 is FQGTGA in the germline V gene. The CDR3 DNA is TGTGCCAGCAGCCCGCGACTGCGGGGGCCTGGCACAGATACGCAGTATTTT. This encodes CASSPRLRGPGTDTQYF.

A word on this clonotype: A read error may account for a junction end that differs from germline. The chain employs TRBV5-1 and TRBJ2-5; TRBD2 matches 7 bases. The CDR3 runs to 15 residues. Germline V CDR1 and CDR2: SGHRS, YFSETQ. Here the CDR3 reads CANSLSRAGLETQYF. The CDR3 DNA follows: TGCGCCAACAGCTTGAGCCGAGCGGGGTTGGAGACCCAGTACTTC. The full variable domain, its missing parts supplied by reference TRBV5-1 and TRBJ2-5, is KAGVTQTPRYLIKTRGQQVTLSCSPISGHRSVSWYQQTPGQGLQFLFEYFSETQRNKGNFPGRFSGRQFSNSRSEMNVSTLELGDSALYLCANSLSRAGLETQYFGPGTRLLVL.

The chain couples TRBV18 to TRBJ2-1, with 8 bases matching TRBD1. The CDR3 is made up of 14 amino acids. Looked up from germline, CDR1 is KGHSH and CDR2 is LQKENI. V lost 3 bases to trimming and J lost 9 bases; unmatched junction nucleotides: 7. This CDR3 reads CASSPMQGAVEQFF. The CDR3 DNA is TGTGCCAGCTCACCCATGCAGGGGGCGGTTGAGCAGTTCTTC.

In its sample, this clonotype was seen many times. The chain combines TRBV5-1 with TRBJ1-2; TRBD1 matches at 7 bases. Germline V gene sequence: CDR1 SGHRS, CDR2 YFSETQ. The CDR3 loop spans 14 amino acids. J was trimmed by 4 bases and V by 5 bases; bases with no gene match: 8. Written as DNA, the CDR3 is TGCGCCAGCAGGCTAGCGGGACAGAGCTATGGCTACACCTTC. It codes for CASRLAGQSYGYTF.

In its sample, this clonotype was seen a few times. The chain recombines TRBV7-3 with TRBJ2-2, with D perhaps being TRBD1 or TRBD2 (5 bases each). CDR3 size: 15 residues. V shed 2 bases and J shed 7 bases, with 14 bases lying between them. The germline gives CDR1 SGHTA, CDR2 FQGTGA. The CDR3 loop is CASSLGPQEVGELFF. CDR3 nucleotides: TGTGCCAGCAGCTTAGGCCCACAGGAGGTCGGGGAGCTGTTTTTT.

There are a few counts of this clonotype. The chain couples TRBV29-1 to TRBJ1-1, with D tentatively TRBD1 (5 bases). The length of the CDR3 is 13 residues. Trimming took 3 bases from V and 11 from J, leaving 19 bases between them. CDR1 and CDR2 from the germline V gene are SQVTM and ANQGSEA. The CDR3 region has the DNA TGCAGCGTTGATAGTATGGGGCGGAGTGGGGCTTTCTTT. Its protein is CSVDSMGRSGAFF.

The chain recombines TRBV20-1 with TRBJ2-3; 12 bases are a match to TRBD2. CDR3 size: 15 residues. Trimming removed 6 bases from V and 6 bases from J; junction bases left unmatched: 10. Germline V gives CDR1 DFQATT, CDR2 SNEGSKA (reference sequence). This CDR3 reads CSAKILAGGFDTQYF. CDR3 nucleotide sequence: TGCAGTGCCAAGATACTAGCGGGGGGCTTTGATACGCAGTATTTT.

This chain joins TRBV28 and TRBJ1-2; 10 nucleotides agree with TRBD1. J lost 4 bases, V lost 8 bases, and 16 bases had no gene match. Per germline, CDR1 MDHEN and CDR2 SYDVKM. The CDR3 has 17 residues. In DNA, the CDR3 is TGTGCCAGCTCCTCGATTGACAGGGGGCTATCGAGCTATGGCTACACCTTC. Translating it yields CASSSIDRGLSSYGYTF.

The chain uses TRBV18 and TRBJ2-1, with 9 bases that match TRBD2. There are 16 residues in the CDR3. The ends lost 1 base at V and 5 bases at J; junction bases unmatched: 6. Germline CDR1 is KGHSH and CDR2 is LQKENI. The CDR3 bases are TGTGCCAGCTCACCACTAAGCGGGGGGACCCACAATGAGCAGTTCTTC. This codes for CASSPLSGGTHNEQFF.

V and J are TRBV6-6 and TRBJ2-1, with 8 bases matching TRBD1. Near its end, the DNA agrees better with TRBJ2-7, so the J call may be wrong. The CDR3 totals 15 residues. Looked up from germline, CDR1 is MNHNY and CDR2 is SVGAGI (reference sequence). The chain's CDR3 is CASLYRGSSYNEQYF. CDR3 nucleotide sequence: TGTGCCAGCCTGTACAGGGGGAGCTCCTACAATGAGCAGTACTTC.

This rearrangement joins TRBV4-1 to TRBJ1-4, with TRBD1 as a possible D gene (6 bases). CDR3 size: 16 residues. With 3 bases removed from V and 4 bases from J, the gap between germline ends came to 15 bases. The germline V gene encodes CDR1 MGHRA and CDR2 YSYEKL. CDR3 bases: TGCGCCAGCAGCCACAGAGGTGACAGGCGTAATGAAAAACTGTTTTTT. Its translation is CASSHRGDRRNEKLFF.

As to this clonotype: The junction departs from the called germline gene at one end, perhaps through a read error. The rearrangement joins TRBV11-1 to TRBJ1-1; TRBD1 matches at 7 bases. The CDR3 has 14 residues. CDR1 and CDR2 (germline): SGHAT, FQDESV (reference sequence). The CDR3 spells CVSSFSQGGTEAFF. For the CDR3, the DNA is TGTGTCAGCAGCTTTTCCCAGGGGGGGACTGAAGCTTTCTTT.

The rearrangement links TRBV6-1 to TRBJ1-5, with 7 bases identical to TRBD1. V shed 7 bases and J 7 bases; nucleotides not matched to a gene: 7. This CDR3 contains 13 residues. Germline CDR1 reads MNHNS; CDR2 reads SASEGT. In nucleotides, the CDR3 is TGTGCCAGCACCGACAGGGACGGACAGCCCCAGCATTTT. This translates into CASTDRDGQPQHF.

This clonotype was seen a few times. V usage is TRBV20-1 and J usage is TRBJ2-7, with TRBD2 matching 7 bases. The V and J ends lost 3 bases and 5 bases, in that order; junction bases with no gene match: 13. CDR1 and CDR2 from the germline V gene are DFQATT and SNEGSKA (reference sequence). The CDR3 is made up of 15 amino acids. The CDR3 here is CSASSEGGFRDEQYF. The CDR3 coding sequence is TGCAGTGCTAGTTCCGAGGGAGGGTTTCGGGACGAGCAGTACTTC.

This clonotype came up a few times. CDR3 protein: CASSPLGQQETQYF. The CDR3 DNA reads as TGTGCCAGCTCACCCCTGGGCCAGCAAGAGACCCAGTACTTC. The chain employs TRBV18 and TRBJ2-5; no clear D gene. With 3 bases removed from V and 2 bases from J, the gap between germline ends came to 10 bases. This CDR3 is 14 amino acids long. Germline CDR1 reads KGHSH; CDR2 reads LQKENI.

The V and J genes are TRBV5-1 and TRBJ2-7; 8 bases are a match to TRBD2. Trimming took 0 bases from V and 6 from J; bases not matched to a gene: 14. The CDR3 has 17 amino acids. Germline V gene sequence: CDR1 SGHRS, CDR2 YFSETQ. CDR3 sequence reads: CASSLALNAGGNPEQYF. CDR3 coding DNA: TGCGCCAGCAGCTTGGCCCTAAATGCGGGGGGCAATCCCGAGCAGTACTTC.

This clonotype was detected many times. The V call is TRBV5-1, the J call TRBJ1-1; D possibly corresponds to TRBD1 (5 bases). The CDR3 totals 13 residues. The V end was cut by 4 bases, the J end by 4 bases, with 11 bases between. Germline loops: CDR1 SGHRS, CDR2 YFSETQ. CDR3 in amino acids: CASSVQGSTEAFF. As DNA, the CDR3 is TGCGCCAGCAGCGTGCAGGGAAGCACTGAAGCTTTCTTT. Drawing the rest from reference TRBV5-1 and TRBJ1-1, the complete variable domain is KAGVTQTPRYLIKTRGQQVTLSCSPISGHRSVSWYQQTPGQGLQFLFEYFSETQRNKGNFPGRFSGRQFSNSRSEMNVSTLELGDSALYLCASSVQGSTEAFFGQGTRLTVV.

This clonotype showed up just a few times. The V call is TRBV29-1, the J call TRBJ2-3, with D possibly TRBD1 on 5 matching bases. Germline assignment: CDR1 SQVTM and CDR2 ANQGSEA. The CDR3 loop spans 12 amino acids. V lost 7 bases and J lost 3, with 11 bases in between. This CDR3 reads CSAQGVTDTQYF. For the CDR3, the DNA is TGCAGCGCGCAGGGCGTGACAGATACGCAGTATTTT.

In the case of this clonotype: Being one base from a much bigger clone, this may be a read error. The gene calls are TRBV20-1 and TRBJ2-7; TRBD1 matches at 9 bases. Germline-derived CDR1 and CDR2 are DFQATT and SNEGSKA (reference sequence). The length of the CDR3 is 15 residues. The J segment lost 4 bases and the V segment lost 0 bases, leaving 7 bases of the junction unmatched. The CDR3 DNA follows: TGCAGTGCTAGAGATGGGCAGGGACAGGGTTACGAGCAGTACTTC. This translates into CSARDGQGQGYEQYF.

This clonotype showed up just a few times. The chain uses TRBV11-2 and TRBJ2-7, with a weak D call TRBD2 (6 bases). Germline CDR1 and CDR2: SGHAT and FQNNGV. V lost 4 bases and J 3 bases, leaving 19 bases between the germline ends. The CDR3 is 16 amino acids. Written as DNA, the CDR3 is TGTGCCAGCAGCTCCCGGCGGGGCGGAGCCTTCTACGAGCAGTACTTC. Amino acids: CASSSRRGGAFYEQYF.

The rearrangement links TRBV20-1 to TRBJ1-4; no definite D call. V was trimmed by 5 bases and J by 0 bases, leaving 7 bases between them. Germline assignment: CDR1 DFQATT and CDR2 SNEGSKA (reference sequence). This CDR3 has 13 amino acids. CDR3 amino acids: CSASFATNEKLFF. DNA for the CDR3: TGCAGTGCTTCCTTTGCAACTAATGAAAAACTGTTTTTT.

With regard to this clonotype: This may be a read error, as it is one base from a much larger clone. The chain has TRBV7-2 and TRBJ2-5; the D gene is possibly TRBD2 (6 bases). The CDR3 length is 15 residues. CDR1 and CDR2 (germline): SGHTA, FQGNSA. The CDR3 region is CASSLALAPQGTQYF. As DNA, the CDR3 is TGTGCCAGCAGCTTAGCCCTAGCGCCTCAAGGGACCCAGTACTTC.